These 29 T cell receptor beta chains originate from one sample sequenced in a study of T-cell reconstitution after alpha-beta-depleted transplantation in children. Unique molecular identifiers were incorporated during preparation of the TCRbeta library. From the PCR reads, TCRdb called clonotypes with MiXCR, one entry per CDR3 protein. Of approximately 230,000 distinct CDR3 sequences listed, more than 20% are singletons. The sequenced sample was PBMCs, mostly from graft donor cells, obtained 360 days after TCRalphabeta/CD19-depleted stem cell transplant. These receptors were collected from a female patient between 2 and 15 years old who had a stem cell transplant for congenital amegakaryocytic thrombocytopenia, so the T cells may come from the graft donor.

The CDR3: CSIHAYNEQFF. The CDR3 DNA is TGCAGCATCCATGCCTACAATGAGCAGTTCTTC. This sequence joins TRBV29-1 and TRBJ2-1; D is undetermined. Germline V gives CDR1 SQVTM, CDR2 ANQGSEA. CDR3 length: 11 amino acids. V lost 8 bases to trimming and J lost 2 bases, with 7 bases between them.

Only a few counts were recorded for this clonotype. The chain recombines TRBV7-9 with TRBJ1-2; D remains unclear. Germline V CDR1 and CDR2: SEHNR, FQNEAQ (reference sequence). CDR3 length: 11 residues. Trimming cost V 10 bases and J 5 bases, with 11 bases left between them. CDR3 amino acids: CATLAWYGYTF. The CDR3 nucleotides are TGTGCCACACTTGCCTGGTATGGCTACACCTTC.

This clonotype occurred many times. The rearrangement links TRBV20-1 to TRBJ2-3; D possibly corresponds to TRBD2 (5 bases). This CDR3 is 13 amino acids long. V was shortened by 1 base and J by 5 bases, with 10 bases between the two germline ends. Germline loops: CDR1 DFQATT, CDR2 SNEGSKA (reference sequence). CDR3 nucleotide sequence: TGCAGTGCTAGAGCCACCGGGATAGATACGCAGTATTTT. Translating it yields CSARATGIDTQYF.

V usage is TRBV3-1 and J usage is TRBJ1-2; a weak D match, TRBD1 (6 bases). Per the germline V gene, CDR1 is LGHDT and CDR2 is YNNKEL (reference sequence). This CDR3 comprises 14 residues. Between the trimmed V and J ends, which lost 6 bases and 0 bases, there was a span of 11 bases. Here the CDR3 DNA reads TGTGCCAGCAGGAAAGGGGGATCTAACTATGGCTACACCTTC. Amino acid sequence: CASRKGGSNYGYTF.

This clonotype was observed a few times. The chain has TRBV11-2 and TRBJ2-7; D is ambiguous. The V end was cut by 2 bases, the J end by 6 bases, with 11 bases between. The CDR3 covers 13 residues. The V gene's germline CDR1 is SGHAT and CDR2 FQNNGV. CDR3 nucleotides: TGTGCCAGCAGCTTAAAGGGTTCGTTCGAGCAGTACTTC. As protein: CASSLKGSFEQYF.

A few counts support this clonotype. The CDR3 DNA is TGTGCCAGCTCGGTGTTTCCCTCCTACAATGAGCAGTTCTTC. Amino acid sequence: CASSVFPSYNEQFF. The chain carries TRBV12-3 or TRBV12-4 and TRBJ2-1, with D unresolved. The CDR3 is 14 amino acids. V dropped 8 bases and J dropped 0 bases, with 11 bases sitting between them.

This clonotype came up many times. The genes are TRBV4-2 and TRBJ2-7; D is unresolved. The CDR3 is 14 residues long. Looked up from germline, CDR1 is LGHNA and CDR2 is YNFKEQ. V lost 2 bases and J 2 bases, leaving 10 bases between the germline ends. CDR3 DNA sequence: TGTGCCAGCAGCCAACACGAATTGGCCTACGAGCAGTACTTC. Protein: CASSQHELAYEQYF.

The chain joins TRBV19 to TRBJ1-6, with D possibly TRBD1 on 6 matching bases. The V end was cut by 4 bases, the J end by 11 bases, with 12 bases between. The CDR3 runs 13 residues. Per germline, CDR1 LNHDA and CDR2 SQIVND (reference sequence). DNA of the CDR3: TGTGCCAGTAGTACTCGACAGGACACACCCCTCCACTTT. It encodes CASSTRQDTPLHF.

This clonotype was observed a few times. The V call is TRBV12-3 or TRBV12-4, the J call TRBJ2-5, with D perhaps TRBD2 (6 bases). The CDR3 totals 13 residues. V was shortened by 6 bases and J by 2 bases, with 10 bases between the two germline ends. The CDR3 protein is CASSGGLQETQYF. The DNA of the CDR3 is TGTGCCAGCAGCGGGGGACTGCAAGAGACCCAGTACTTC.

This clonotype was detected ten times or more. The chain uses TRBV29-1 and TRBJ2-7; TRBD1 aligns across 7 bases. Trimming took 0 bases from V and 0 from J; bases not matched to a gene: 8. Germline V CDR1 and CDR2: SQVTM, ANQGSEA. This CDR3 has 16 amino acids. The CDR3 is CSVEDQTRDSSYEQYF. In DNA form, the CDR3 reads TGCAGCGTTGAAGATCAGACCCGGGACAGCTCCTACGAGCAGTACTTC.

The chain employs TRBV12-3 or TRBV12-4 and TRBJ2-1; TRBD1 is a possible D gene (6 bases). The CDR3 extends over 15 amino acids. V lost 5 bases, J lost 0 bases, and 11 bases lay in between. The CDR3 is CASSGPGDSYNEQFF. The CDR3, as DNA: TGTGCCAGCAGTGGACCAGGGGACTCCTACAATGAGCAGTTCTTC.

V is TRBV18 and J is TRBJ1-3; D is unclear. In germline, CDR1 is KGHSH, CDR2 LQKENI. Trimming left V 3 bases short and J 0 bases short, with 6 bases between. The CDR3 totals 14 residues. CDR3 loop: CASSPFGSGNTIYF. The CDR3 coding sequence is TGTGCCAGCTCACCGTTCGGCTCTGGAAACACCATATATTTT.

This clonotype has more than one count but fewer than ten. DNA of the CDR3: TGTGCCATCAGTGATGGGGAGACCCAGTACTTC. It yields the protein CAISDGETQYF. The V and J genes are TRBV10-3 and TRBJ2-5; no reliable D call. The length of the CDR3 is 11 residues. V was pared by 3 bases and J by 5 bases, with 4 bases between. The germline gives CDR1 ENHRY, CDR2 SYGVKD.

This clonotype was detected only a few times. V gene TRBV20-1 combines with J gene TRBJ2-1; unclear D gene. Trimming pared 4 bases from V and 7 bases from J, leaving 11 bases between. CDR1 is DFQATT, CDR2 SNEGSKA, per germline (reference sequence). The CDR3 is made up of 12 amino acids. The CDR3 nucleotides read TGCAGTGCTACCCTGCATGGTAATGAGCAGTTCTTC. Translating gives CSATLHGNEQFF.

This clonotype was observed a handful of times. The chain uses TRBV12-3 or TRBV12-4 and TRBJ2-1; the D gene could be TRBD1 or TRBD2 (6 bases each). The CDR3 is 14 amino acids. Trimming took 7 bases from V and 4 from J, leaving 14 bases between them. The CDR3 DNA follows: TGTGCCAGCATTCTCGGGGGCCAATACAATGAGCAGTTCTTC. Translating it yields CASILGGQYNEQFF.

Many counts were recorded for this clonotype. This rearrangement joins TRBV12-3 or TRBV12-4 to TRBJ1-6; the D is unclear. This CDR3 has 15 residues. Trimming shortened V by 10 bases and J by 6 bases, and 19 bases separated the two germline ends. The CDR3 loop reads CATGRINSINSPLHF. CDR3 nucleotide sequence: TGTGCCACAGGCCGTATCAACTCTATTAATTCACCCCTCCACTTT.

This clonotype was observed a handful of times. The chain joins TRBV20-1 to TRBJ2-7; D is unclear. Trimming shortened V by 6 bases and J by 5 bases, and 23 bases separated the two germline ends. The CDR3 is 15 amino acids. Germline lookup yields CDR1 DFQATT and CDR2 SNEGSKA (reference sequence). The CDR3 region is CSAKPDRPIMDEQYF. For the CDR3, the DNA is TGCAGTGCCAAGCCCGACCGCCCGATAATGGACGAGCAGTACTTC.

Only a few counts were recorded for this clonotype. The gene calls are TRBV6-6 and TRBJ2-5, with D possibly being TRBD2 (6 bases). This CDR3 is 12 amino acids long. Germline V gene data show CDR1 as MNHNY and CDR2 as SVGAGI (reference sequence). V was clipped by 6 bases and J by 3 bases, with 8 bases between them. The CDR3 reads CASRGGKETQYF. The DNA for the CDR3 is TGTGCCAGCAGGGGGGGAAAAGAGACCCAGTACTTC.

The chain combines TRBV11-3 with TRBJ2-7; D gene unclear. Germline CDR1 and CDR2: SGHNT and YENEEA. The CDR3 sequence is 12 residues long. The V end lost 1 base, the J end lost 7 bases, and 8 bases lay between the germline ends. CDR3 amino acids: CASSLVLFEQYF. CDR3 DNA: TGTGCCAGCAGCTTAGTATTATTTGAGCAGTACTTC. Full variable domain (rest looked up from reference TRBV11-3 and TRBJ2-7): EAGVVQSPRYKIIEKKQPVAFWCNPISGHNTLYWYLQNLGQGPELLIRYENEEAVDDSQLPKDRFSAERLKGVDSTLKIQPAELGDSAVYLCASSLVLFEQYFGPGTRLTVT.

This clonotype has just a few counts. V usage is TRBV18 and J usage is TRBJ2-1; 8 nucleotides align to TRBD2. The germline V gene encodes CDR1 KGHSH and CDR2 LQKENI. With V trimmed by 3 bases and J by 7 bases, 5 bases remained unmatched. The CDR3 covers 14 residues. CDR3 region: CASSPGLGRNEQFF. CDR3 nucleotides: TGTGCCAGCTCACCGGGACTAGGACGGAATGAGCAGTTCTTC.

This clonotype showed up just a few times. This chain joins TRBV20-1 and TRBJ1-2; a weak D match, TRBD1 (5 bases). Trimming took off 0 bases at V and 4 bases at J, with 6 bases between the two ends. The CDR3 contains 12 residues. Germline values: CDR1 DFQATT, CDR2 SNEGSKA (reference sequence). CDR3 sequence (DNA): TGCAGTGCTAGAGATGACAGCTATGGCTACACCTTC. Protein sequence: CSARDDSYGYTF.

V and J are TRBV7-6 and TRBJ2-1; 9 bases are shared with TRBD2. The CDR3 loop spans 18 amino acids. J lost 2 bases, V lost 3 bases, and 11 bases had no gene match. The V gene's germline CDR1 is SGHVS and CDR2 FNYEAQ. CDR3 protein: CASSFRPPSGETYNEQFF. The CDR3 bases are TGTGCCAGCAGCTTCCGCCCCCCTAGCGGGGAAACCTACAATGAGCAGTTCTTC.

This clonotype was detected a few times. CDR3 nucleotides: TGCGCCAGCAGCCAATTTCTGAGCTCCTACAATGAGCAGTTCTTC. Residues: CASSQFLSSYNEQFF. The J gene is TRBJ2-1, the V gene TRBV4-1; D ambiguous. CDR3 length: 15 amino acids. Between the trimmed V and J ends, which lost 2 bases and 0 bases, there was a span of 8 bases. Looked up from germline, CDR1 is MGHRA and CDR2 is YSYEKL.

This clonotype has at least ten counts. The V gene is TRBV4-3, the J gene TRBJ2-3, with 11 nucleotides matching TRBD2. Trimming cost V 2 bases and J 5 bases; bases outside gene matches: 6. The CDR3 contains 16 residues. Germline V gene data show CDR1 as LGHNA and CDR2 as YSLEER. DNA for the CDR3: TGCGCCAGCAGCCAAATAGCGGGAGGGCCCGGAGATACGCAGTATTTT. Translated: CASSQIAGGPGDTQYF.

The chain combines TRBV6-1 with TRBJ2-3, with 7 bases identical to TRBD2. V trimming: 6 bases; J trimming: 0 bases; junction bases outside the gene matches: 6. The CDR3 totals 15 residues. Looked up from germline, CDR1 is MNHNS and CDR2 is SASEGT. CDR3 sequence reads: CASRSPSGSTDTQYF. CDR3 in DNA: TGTGCCAGCAGAAGCCCTAGCGGCAGCACAGATACGCAGTATTTT.

This rearrangement joins TRBV3-1 to TRBJ1-2; D call uncertain. Germline CDR1 LGHDT, CDR2 YNNKEL (reference sequence). The V gene lost 3 bases and the J gene lost 8 bases, with 13 bases spanning the gap. The CDR3 consists of 13 residues. CDR3 in amino acids: CASSHPNSRGYTF. DNA of the CDR3: TGTGCCAGCAGCCATCCGAACAGCCGAGGCTACACCTTC.

As concerns this clonotype: The junction and the germline gene differ at one end; a read error may be behind it. The chain combines TRBV10-3 with TRBJ2-1; weak D call: TRBD2 (6 bases). Per the germline V gene, CDR1 is ENHRY and CDR2 is SYGVKD. The CDR3 contains 15 residues. In DNA, the CDR3 is TGTGCCATCAGTGATGAGGGCGGGGCGGGGAATGAGGAGTTCTTC. Its protein is CAISDEGGAGNEEFF.

In this sample, this clonotype turned up a few times. V usage is TRBV3-1 and J usage is TRBJ2-7; TRBD2 agrees at 7 bases. In germline, CDR1 is LGHDT, CDR2 YNNKEL (reference sequence). This CDR3 has 15 residues. The V segment lost 1 base and the J segment 5 bases; nucleotides outside the gene matches: 8. The CDR3: CASSQGLAVFNEQYF. CDR3 nucleotide sequence: TGTGCCAGCAGCCAAGGACTAGCAGTTTTCAACGAGCAGTACTTC.

This clonotype came up many times. The chain employs TRBV29-1 and TRBJ2-3, with D hard to call. The CDR3 totals 12 residues. Germline V CDR1 and CDR2: SQVTM, ANQGSEA. Trimming pared 2 bases from V and 3 bases from J, leaving 6 bases between. CDR3 loop: CSVEPGTDTQYF. CDR3 coding DNA: TGCAGCGTTGAACCAGGTACAGATACGCAGTATTTT.